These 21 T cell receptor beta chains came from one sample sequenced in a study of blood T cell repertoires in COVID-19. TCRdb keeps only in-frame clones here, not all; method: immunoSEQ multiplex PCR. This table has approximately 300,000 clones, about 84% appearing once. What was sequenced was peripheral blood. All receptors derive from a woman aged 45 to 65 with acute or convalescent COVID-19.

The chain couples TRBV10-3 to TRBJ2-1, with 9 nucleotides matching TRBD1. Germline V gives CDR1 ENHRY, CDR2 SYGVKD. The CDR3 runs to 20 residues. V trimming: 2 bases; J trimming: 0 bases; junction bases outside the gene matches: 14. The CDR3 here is CAISERSGTGYVSSYNEQFF. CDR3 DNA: TGTGCCATCAGTGAGAGGTCCGGGACAGGGTACGTAAGCTCCTACAATGAGCAGTTCTTC.

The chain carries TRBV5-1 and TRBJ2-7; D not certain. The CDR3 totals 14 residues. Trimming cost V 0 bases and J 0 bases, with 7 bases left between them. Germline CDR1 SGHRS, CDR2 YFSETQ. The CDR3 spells CASSLEYSSYEQYF. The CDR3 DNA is TGCGCCAGCAGCTTGGAGTATAGCTCCTACGAGCAGTACTTC.

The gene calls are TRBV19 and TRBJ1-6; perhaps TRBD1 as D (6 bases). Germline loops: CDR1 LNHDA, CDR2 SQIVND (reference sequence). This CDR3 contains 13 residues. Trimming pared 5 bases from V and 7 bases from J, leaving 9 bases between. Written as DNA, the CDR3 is TGTGCCAGTAGTCCCACAGGGAATTCACCCCTCCACTTT. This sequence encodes CASSPTGNSPLHF.

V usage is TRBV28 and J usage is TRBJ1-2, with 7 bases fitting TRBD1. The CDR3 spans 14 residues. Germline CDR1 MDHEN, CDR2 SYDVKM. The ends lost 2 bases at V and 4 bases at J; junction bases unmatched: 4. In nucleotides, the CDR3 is TGTGCCAGCAGTTTACCCGACAGGGCCTATGGCTACACCTTC. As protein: CASSLPDRAYGYTF.

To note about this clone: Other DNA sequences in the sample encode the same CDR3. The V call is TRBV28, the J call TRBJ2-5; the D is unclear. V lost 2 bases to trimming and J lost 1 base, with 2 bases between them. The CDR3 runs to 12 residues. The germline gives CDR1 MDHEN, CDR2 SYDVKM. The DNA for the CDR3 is TGTGCCAGCAGTTTACTCCAAGAGACCCAGTACTTC. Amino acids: CASSLLQETQYF.

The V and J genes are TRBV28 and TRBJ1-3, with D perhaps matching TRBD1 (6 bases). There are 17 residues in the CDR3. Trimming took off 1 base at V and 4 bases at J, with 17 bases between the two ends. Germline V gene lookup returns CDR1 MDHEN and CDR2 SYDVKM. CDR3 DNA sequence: TGTGCCAGCAGTTTATACCTAACAGGGACCGCCGGAAACACCATATATTTT. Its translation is CASSLYLTGTAGNTIYF.

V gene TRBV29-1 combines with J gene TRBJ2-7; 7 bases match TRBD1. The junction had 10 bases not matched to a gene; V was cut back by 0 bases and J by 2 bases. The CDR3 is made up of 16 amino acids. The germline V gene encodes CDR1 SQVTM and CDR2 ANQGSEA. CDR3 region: CSVEDNRQGEPYEQYF. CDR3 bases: TGCAGCGTTGAAGATAATCGGCAGGGGGAGCCCTACGAGCAGTACTTC.

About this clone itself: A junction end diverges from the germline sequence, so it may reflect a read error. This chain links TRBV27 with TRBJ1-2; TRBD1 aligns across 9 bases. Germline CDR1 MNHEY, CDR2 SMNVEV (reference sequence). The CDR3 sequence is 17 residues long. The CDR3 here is CASSYAHPGQGRNGHTF. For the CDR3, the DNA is TGTGCCAGCAGTTATGCCCACCCAGGACAGGGGAGGAATGGCCACACCTTC.

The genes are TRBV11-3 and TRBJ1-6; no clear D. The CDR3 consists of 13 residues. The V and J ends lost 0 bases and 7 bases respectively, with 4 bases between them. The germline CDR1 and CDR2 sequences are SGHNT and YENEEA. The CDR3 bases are TGTGCCAGCAGCTTAGATGCGAATTCACCCCTCCACTTT. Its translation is CASSLDANSPLHF. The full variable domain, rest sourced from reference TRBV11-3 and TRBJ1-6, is EAGVVQSPRYKIIEKKQPVAFWCNPISGHNTLYWYLQNLGQGPELLIRYENEEAVDDSQLPKDRFSAERLKGVDSTLKIQPAELGDSAVYLCASSLDANSPLHFGNGTRLTVT.

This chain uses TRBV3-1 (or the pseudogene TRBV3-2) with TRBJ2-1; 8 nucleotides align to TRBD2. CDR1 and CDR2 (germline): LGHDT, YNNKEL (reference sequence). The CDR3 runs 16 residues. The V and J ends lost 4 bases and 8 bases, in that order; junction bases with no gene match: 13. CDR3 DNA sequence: TGTGCCAGCAGCCCCGGGAGGGGACTGCCAGCGGATGAGCAGTTCTTC. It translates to CASSPGRGLPADEQFF.

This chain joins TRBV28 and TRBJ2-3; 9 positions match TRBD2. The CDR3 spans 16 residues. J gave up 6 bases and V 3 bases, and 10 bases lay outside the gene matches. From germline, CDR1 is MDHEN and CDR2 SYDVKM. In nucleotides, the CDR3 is TGTGCCAGCAGTTTTTTAGCGGGAGAGAACCACGATACGCAGTATTTT. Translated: CASSFLAGENHDTQYF.

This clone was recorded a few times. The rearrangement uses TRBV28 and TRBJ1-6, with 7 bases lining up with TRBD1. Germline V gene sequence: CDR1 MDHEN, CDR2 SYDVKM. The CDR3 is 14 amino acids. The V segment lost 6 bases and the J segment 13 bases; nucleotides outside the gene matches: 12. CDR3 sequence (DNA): TGTGCCAGCAGCCCCGGGACAGACTTTGTTCCCCTCCACTTT. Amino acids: CASSPGTDFVPLHF.

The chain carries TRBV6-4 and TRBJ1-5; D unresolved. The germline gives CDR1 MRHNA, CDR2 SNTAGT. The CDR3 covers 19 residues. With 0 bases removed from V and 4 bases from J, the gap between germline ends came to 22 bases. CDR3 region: CASSDSTILGARLNQPQHF. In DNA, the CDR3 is TGTGCCAGCAGTGACTCGACTATCCTAGGTGCGAGATTGAATCAGCCCCAGCATTTT.

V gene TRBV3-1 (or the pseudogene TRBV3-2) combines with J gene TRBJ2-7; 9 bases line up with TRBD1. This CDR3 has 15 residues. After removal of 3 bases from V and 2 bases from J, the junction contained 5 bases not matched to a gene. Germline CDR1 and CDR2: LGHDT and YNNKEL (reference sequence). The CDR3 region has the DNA TGTGCCAGCAGCCACTGGGACAGGGCCGCCTACGAGCAGTACTTC. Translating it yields CASSHWDRAAYEQYF.

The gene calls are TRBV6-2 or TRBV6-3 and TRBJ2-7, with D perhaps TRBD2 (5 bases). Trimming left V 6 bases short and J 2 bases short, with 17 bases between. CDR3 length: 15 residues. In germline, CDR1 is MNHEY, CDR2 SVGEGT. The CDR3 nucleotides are TGTGCCAGCAGCACATGGGAGAACTTTACCTACGAGCAGTACTTC. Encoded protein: CASSTWENFTYEQYF.

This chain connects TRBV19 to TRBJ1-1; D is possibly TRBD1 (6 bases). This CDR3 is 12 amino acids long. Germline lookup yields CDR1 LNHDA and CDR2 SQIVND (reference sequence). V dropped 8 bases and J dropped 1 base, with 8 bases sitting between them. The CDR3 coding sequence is TGTGCCAGTCAGGGACAGAACACTGAAGCTTTCTTT. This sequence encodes CASQGQNTEAFF.

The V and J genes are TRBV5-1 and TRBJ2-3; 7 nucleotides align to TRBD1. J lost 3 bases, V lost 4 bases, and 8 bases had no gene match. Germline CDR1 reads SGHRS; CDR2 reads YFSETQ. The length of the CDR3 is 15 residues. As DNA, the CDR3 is TGCGCCAGCAGCCTCAACAGGGGTTTTACAGATACGCAGTATTTT. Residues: CASSLNRGFTDTQYF.

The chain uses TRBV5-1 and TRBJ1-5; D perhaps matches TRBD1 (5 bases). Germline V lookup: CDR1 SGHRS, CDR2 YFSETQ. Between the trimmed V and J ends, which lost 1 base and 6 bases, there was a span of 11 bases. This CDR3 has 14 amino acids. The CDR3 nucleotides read TGCGCCAGCAGCTTGCAGGGAGGGGTTCAGCCCCAGCATTTT. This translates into CASSLQGGVQPQHF.

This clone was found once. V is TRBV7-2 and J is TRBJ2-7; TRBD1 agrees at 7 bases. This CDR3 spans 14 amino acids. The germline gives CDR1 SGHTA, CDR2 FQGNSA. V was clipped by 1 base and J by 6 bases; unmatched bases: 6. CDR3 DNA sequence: TGTGCCAGCAGCTTAGGGACACAGGGGAGCGAGCAGTACTTC. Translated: CASSLGTQGSEQYF.

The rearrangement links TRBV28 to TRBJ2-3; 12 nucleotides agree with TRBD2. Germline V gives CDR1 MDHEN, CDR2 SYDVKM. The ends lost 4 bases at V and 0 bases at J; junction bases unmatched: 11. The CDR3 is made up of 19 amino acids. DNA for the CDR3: TGTGCCAGCAGTTCCCGAGGGCTAGCGGGAGGGCATAGCACAGATACGCAGTATTTT. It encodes CASSSRGLAGGHSTDTQYF. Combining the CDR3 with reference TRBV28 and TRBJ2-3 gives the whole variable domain DVKVTQSSRYLVKRTGEKVFLECVQDMDHENMFWYRQDPGLGLRLIYFSYDVKMKEKGDIPEGYSVSREKKERFSLILESASTNQTSMYLCASSSRGLAGGHSTDTQYFGPGTRLTVL.

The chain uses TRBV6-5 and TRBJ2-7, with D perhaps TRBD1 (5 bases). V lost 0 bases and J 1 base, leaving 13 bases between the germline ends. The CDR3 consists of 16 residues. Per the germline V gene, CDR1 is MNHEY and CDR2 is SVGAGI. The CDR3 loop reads CASSYSAYRGSYEQYF. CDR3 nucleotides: TGTGCCAGCAGTTACTCCGCTTATAGGGGATCCTACGAGCAGTACTTC.